Reported below is one T cell receptor beta chain. Clones were sequenced by immunoSEQ multiplex PCR, and TCRdb holds only the in-frame ones, with some missing. This sample carries about 120,000 clones, around 87% of them seen once, and the ten largest clones take 8.5% to 12%. The data were taken from a study of T cell responses to AZD1222 COVID-19 vaccine. Trimming cost V 3 bases and J 7 bases, with 18 bases left between them. The germline V gene has CDR1 SGHTA and CDR2 FQGNSA. The CDR3 consists of 15 residues. V gene TRBV7-2 combines with J gene TRBJ1-1; no clear D. Sequenced material: peripheral blood, taken on day 0 of AZD1222 vaccination. This receptor was taken from an adult in good health. The CDR3 loop reads CASSLAFSRPGEAFF. CDR3 DNA: TGTGCCAGCAGCTTGGCCTTTTCCCGACCCGGTGAAGCTTTCTTT.